This paragraph covers one TCR beta chain sequence. The data were produced by immunoSEQ multiplex PCR, yet TCRdb's version contains in-frame clones alone and is incomplete. The sample carries approximately 470,000 clones, 75% to 90% recorded once. Trimming pared 4 bases from V and 0 bases from J, leaving 14 bases between. This CDR3 region has 15 residues. The sample comes from a study of blood T cell repertoires in COVID-19. The receptor comes from a woman under 30 who had recovered from COVID-19. The J gene is TRBJ2-7, the V gene TRBV5-3; D gene unclear. TRBV5-3 is an open reading frame whose function is uncertain. The sample comprised PBMCs or T cells enriched from blood (not recorded which). The CDR3 here is CARSLRWASSYEQYF. The CDR3 DNA is TGTGCCAGAAGCCTCAGGTGGGCCAGCTCCTACGAGCAGTACTTC.